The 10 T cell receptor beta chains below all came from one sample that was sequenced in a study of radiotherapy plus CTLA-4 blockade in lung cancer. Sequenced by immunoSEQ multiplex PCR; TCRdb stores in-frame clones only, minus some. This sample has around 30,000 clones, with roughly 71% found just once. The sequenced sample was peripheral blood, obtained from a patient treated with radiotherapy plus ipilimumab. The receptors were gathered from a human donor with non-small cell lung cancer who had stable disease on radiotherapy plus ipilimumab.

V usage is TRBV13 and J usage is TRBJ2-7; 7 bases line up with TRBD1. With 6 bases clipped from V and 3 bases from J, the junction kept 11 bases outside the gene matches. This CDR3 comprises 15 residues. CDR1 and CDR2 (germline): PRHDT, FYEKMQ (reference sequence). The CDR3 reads CASRIQGTAHYEQYF. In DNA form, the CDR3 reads TGTGCCAGCAGAATTCAGGGGACAGCGCACTACGAGCAGTACTTC.

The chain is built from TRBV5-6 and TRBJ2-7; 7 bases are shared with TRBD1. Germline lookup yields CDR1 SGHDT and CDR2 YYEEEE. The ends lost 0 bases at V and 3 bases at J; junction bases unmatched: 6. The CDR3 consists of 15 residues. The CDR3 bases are TGTGCCAGCAGCTTGGGTGACAGGGCATTCTACGAGCAGTACTTC. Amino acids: CASSLGDRAFYEQYF.

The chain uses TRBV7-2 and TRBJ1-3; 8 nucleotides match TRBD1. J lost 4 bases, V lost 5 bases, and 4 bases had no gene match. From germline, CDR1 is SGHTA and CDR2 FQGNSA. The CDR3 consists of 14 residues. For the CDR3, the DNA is TGTGCCAGCAGCCGGACAGGGTCCGGAAACACCATATATTTT. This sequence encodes CASSRTGSGNTIYF.

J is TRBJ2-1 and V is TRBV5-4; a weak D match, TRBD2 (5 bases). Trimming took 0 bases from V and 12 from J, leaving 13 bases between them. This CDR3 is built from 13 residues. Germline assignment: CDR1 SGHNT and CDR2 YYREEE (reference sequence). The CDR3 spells CASSLDRGTGQFF. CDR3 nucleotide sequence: TGTGCCAGCAGCTTGGACCGGGGTACCGGGCAGTTCTTC.

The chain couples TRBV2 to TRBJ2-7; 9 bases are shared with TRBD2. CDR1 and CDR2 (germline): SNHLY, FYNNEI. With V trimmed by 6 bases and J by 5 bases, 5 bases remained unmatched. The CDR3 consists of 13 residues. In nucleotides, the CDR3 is TGTGCCAGCAGGCGGGAGGGTACCCACGAGCAGTACTTC. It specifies CASRREGTHEQYF.

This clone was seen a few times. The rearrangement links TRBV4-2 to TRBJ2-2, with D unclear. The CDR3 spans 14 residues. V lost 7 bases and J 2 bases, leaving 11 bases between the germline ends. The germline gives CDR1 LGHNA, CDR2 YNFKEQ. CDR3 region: CASTESVNTGELFF. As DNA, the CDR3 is TGTGCCAGCACCGAATCGGTTAACACCGGGGAGCTGTTTTTT.

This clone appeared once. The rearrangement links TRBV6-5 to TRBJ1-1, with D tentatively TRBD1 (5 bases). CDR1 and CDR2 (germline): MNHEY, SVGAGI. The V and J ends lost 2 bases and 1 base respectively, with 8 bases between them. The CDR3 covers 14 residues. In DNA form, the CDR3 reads TGTGCCAGCAGTTACAAGGGGCGGAACACTGAAGCTTTCTTT. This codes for CASSYKGRNTEAFF.

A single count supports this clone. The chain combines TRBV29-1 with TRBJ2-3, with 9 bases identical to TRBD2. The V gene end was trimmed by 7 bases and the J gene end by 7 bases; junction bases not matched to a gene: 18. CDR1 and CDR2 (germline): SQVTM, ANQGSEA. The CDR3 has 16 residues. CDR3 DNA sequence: TGCAGCGAAGGTGCCTTTGCGGGGGGGGGCGGAAATACGCAGTATTTT. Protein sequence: CSEGAFAGGGGNTQYF.

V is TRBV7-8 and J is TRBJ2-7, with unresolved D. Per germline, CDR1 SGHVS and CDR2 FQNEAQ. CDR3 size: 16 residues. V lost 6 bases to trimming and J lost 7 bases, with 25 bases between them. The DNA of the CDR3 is TGTGCCAGCAGTAGCCCCGTGGCCTCCCGGGTGAGGGAGCAGTACTTC. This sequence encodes CASSSPVASRVREQYF.

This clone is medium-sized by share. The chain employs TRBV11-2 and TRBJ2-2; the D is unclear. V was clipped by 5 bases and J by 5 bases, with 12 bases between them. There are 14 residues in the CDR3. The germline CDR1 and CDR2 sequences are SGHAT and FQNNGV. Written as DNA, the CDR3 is TGTGCCAGCAGCCGAGTCGACGGTACCGGGGAGCTGTTTTTT. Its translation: CASSRVDGTGELFF.